Listed below are T cell receptor beta chains from one sample, sequenced in a study of T-cell memory formation after mild COVID-19. Via MiXCR, TCRdb re-called the 5' RACE reads, giving one row per CDR3 protein. Of about 440,000 distinct CDR3 sequences listed, around 20% are singletons. The sample taken for sequencing was PBMCs or a T cell subset sorted from them (not recorded which). These receptors were taken from an adult woman who had mild COVID-19 (a few samples of this study predate the infection). Cell type and time point are not known. The CDR3 runs from the conserved cysteine through the conserved F or W.

v_gene | len | CDR3aa
TRBV12-3/TRBV12-4 | 15 | CASSLGPGSSYEQYF
TRBV7-6 | 13 | CASSLGRTDEAFF
TRBV20-1 | 14 | CSAPVGTRDTEAFF
TRBV30 | 13 | CAWRRERTYEQYF
TRBV10-3 | 14 | CAISDGTANTEAFF
TRBV9 | 13 | CASSVGGDYEQFF
TRBV5-1 | 16 | CASSPLLTDSNYGYTF
TRBV20-1 | 12 | CSARPGQGGYTF
TRBV15 | 15 | CATTILTSGGRELFF
TRBV12-3/TRBV12-4 | 14 | CASSLAGSHNEQFF
TRBV2 | 14 | CASSERGPGSEQYF
TRBV6-5 | 16 | CASAPGTPGQGREQYF
TRBV18 | 14 | CASSPRPTTYEQYF
TRBV24-1 | 12 | CATSDSDYGYTF
TRBV29-1 | 14 | CSVESGGTGNTIYF
TRBV2 | 16 | CASTGPGLAGYKEQYF
TRBV5-5 | 14 | CASRYRVTNTEAFF
TRBV7-6 | 17 | CASSLVREGALDNEQFF
TRBV11-2 | 14 | CASSLTGRGNEQFF
TRBV29-1 | 14 | CSVVGSGGGETQYF
TRBV4-2 | 16 | CASSGDGDSGANVLTF
TRBV3-1 | 15 | CASSQGGGANQPQHF
TRBV5-1 | 14 | CASSFGTGTYEQYF
TRBV6-1 | 13 | CASDRGARREQYF
TRBV6-5 | 16 | CASSSGLAEPKNIQYF
TRBV30 | 15 | CAWSVSGAGKYGYTF
TRBV14 | 13 | CASSQDLGSTDYF
TRBV7-2 | 15 | CASSPLGLVSDTQYF
TRBV19 | 13 | CASRTQGNSPLHF
TRBV4-3 | 19 | CASSQGGDMVGGILYEQYF
TRBV9 | 13 | CASSVDSWETQYF
TRBV10-2 | 15 | CASSVAGVVVGELFF
TRBV28 | 13 | CASSLRVPYEQYF
TRBV9 | 13 | CASRATSTGELFF
TRBV5-1 | 15 | CASSLWEVALNEQFF
TRBV7-9 | 15 | CASSSLQGFYNEQFF
TRBV10-3 | 15 | CAISESELGSYEQYF
TRBV2 | 17 | CASKLVRAARDTDTQYF
TRBV5-4 | 14 | CASSLSGPRNTQYF